These 31 T cell receptor beta chains share one sample of origin, sequenced in a study of prognosis after radiotherapy for stage I lung cancer (dated by TCRdb to the early 2020s). Instrument on record: Illumina HiSeq 3000. Two rounds of multiplex PCR were used to amplify the TCR beta CDR3 region from genomic DNA. The first PCR round used primers specific to each TRBV and TRBJ gene, with sequences filed in Chinese patent CN105087789A. The raw public data were reprocessed by TCRdb itself: fastp quality trimming at Q25, MiXCR clonotype calling, in-frame beta chains only. CDR3 protein duplicates are merged, each entry listing the most common genes and DNA. This sample is represented by tens of thousands of distinct CDR3 sequences; around 22% of them were singletons. The top ten constitute around a quarter of the sample. The sequenced sample was PBMCs, obtained before or after stereotactic body radiation therapy (not recorded which). The origin of the receptors is a donor aged 50 or older with non-small cell lung cancer.

At least ten counts were recorded for this clonotype. The gene calls are TRBV19 and TRBJ1-1; 12 nucleotides agree with TRBD1. The CDR3 contains 15 residues. Germline V gene sequence: CDR1 LNHDA, CDR2 SQIVND (reference sequence). The V and J ends lost 4 bases and 4 bases, in that order; junction bases with no gene match: 4. The CDR3 spells CASSKGGQGATEAFF. The CDR3 region has the DNA TGTGCCAGTAGTAAAGGGGGACAGGGGGCCACTGAAGCTTTCTTT.

Many counts were recorded for this clonotype. V usage is TRBV7-9 and J usage is TRBJ1-3; D possibly corresponds to TRBD1 (5 bases). Germline assignment: CDR1 SEHNR and CDR2 FQNEAQ (reference sequence). The CDR3 runs to 14 residues. Deletions cut 1 base from V and 4 bases from J, with 8 bases between. As DNA, the CDR3 is TGTGCCAGCAGCTTAGATTGGGGCGGAAACACCATATATTTT. Residues: CASSLDWGGNTIYF.

On this clonotype itself: Only one base separates this from a far larger clonotype, so it likely reflects a read error. The chain employs TRBV6-9 and TRBJ2-7; D not certain. Trimming cost V 3 bases and J 0 bases, with 15 bases left between them. The CDR3 length is 16 residues. Germline lookup yields CDR1 MNHGY and CDR2 SVAAGI. CDR3 amino acids: CASSYPHGRTSYEQYF. For the CDR3, the DNA is TGTGCCAGCAGTTACCCCCACGGACGCACCTCCTACGAGCAGTACTTC.

This clonotype was found many times. The CDR3 coding sequence is TGTGCCAGCAGCTTAGTCCGGACTAGCGGGGGACTCTACAATGAGCAGTTCTTC. It encodes CASSLVRTSGGLYNEQFF. The chain is built from TRBV11-2 and TRBJ2-1; 13 nucleotides match TRBD2. Losses at the gene ends were 1 base for V and 3 bases for J; bases not matched to a gene: 6. The CDR3 covers 18 residues. Germline CDR1 is SGHAT and CDR2 is FQNNGV.

To note about this clonotype: A much larger clone sits a single nucleotide away, making a read error possible. The genes are TRBV6-5 and TRBJ2-4, with D possibly TRBD1 on 5 matching bases. The CDR3 extends over 13 amino acids. CDR1 and CDR2 (germline): MNHEY, SVGAGI. The CDR3 reads CARSYLRGDIQYF. Here the CDR3 DNA reads TGTGCCAGAAGTTACTTAAGGGGTGACATTCAGTACTTC.

At least ten counts were recorded for this clonotype. The chain couples TRBV19 to TRBJ1-4; no firm D call. V lost 7 bases and J 5 bases, leaving 14 bases between the germline ends. The CDR3 runs 14 residues. Germline-derived CDR1 and CDR2 are LNHDA and SQIVND (reference sequence). CDR3 nucleotide sequence: TGTGCCAGTAACAGCGTCAGTGAAAATGAAAAACTGTTTTTT. It codes for CASNSVSENEKLFF.

This clonotype has ten or more counts. CDR3 bases: TGTGCCAGCAGCCCACAAATGTCCGGGGAGCTGTTTTTT. This translates into CASSPQMSGELFF. This chain links TRBV5-6 with TRBJ2-2; D gene ambiguous. The CDR3 totals 13 residues. V was pared by 4 bases and J by 6 bases, with 10 bases between. Germline V gives CDR1 SGHDT, CDR2 YYEEEE.

Many counts were recorded for this clonotype. The V call is TRBV20-1, the J call TRBJ2-2; D gene unclear. The CDR3 spans 15 residues. Germline CDR1 is DFQATT and CDR2 is SNEGSKA (reference sequence). Trimming took off 6 bases at V and 4 bases at J, with 18 bases between the two ends. CDR3 region: CSAAHPLRFTGELFF. CDR3 sequence (DNA): TGCAGTGCCGCTCACCCGCTACGATTCACCGGGGAGCTGTTTTTT.

This clonotype appeared many times. The chain uses TRBV7-9 and TRBJ2-3, with D possibly TRBD1 on 5 matching bases. CDR1 SEHNR and CDR2 FQNEAQ come from the germline V gene (reference sequence). Deletions cut 1 base from V and 2 bases from J, with 10 bases between. The CDR3 sequence is 15 residues long. CDR3 protein: CASSLDAGPTDTQYF. The CDR3 coding sequence is TGTGCCAGCAGCTTAGATGCAGGGCCCACAGATACGCAGTATTTT.

In this sample, this clonotype turned up many times. The rearrangement links TRBV28 to TRBJ1-2; 7 nucleotides align to TRBD1. The junction had 15 bases not matched to a gene; V was cut back by 6 bases and J by 5 bases. This CDR3 spans 16 amino acids. CDR1 MDHEN and CDR2 SYDVKM come from the germline V gene. CDR3 amino acids: CASSHAGDSYIYGYTF. The CDR3, as DNA: TGTGCCAGCAGCCACGCGGGGGACAGTTATATTTATGGCTACACCTTC.

This clonotype was observed many times. In DNA form, the CDR3 reads TGTGCCAGCAGAATCACAGGGAGGGGAACTGAAGCTTTCTTT. As protein: CASRITGRGTEAFF. The chain links TRBV28 to TRBJ1-1, with TRBD1 as a possible D gene (6 bases). Per germline, CDR1 MDHEN and CDR2 SYDVKM. V was pared by 6 bases and J by 5 bases, with 16 bases between. CDR3 size: 14 residues.

This clonotype was picked up many times. J is TRBJ2-3 and V is TRBV19; 7 bases match TRBD2. The CDR3 loop spans 12 amino acids. Per the germline V gene, CDR1 is LNHDA and CDR2 is SQIVND (reference sequence). V lost 8 bases to trimming and J lost 5 bases; unmatched junction nucleotides: 4. Here the CDR3 reads CASEGGRDTQYF. As DNA, the CDR3 is TGTGCCAGTGAAGGCGGGAGAGATACGCAGTATTTT.

This clonotype was observed at least ten times. The rearrangement joins TRBV20-1 to TRBJ1-5; D is perhaps TRBD1 (5 bases). V gave up 6 bases and J gave up 4 bases, with 13 bases separating them. Germline loops: CDR1 DFQATT, CDR2 SNEGSKA (reference sequence). The CDR3 covers 13 residues. For the CDR3, the DNA is TGCAGTGCCAAGAGCACAGGAAATCAGCCCCAGCATTTT. Its translation: CSAKSTGNQPQHF.

Many counts were recorded for this clonotype. This chain connects TRBV15 to TRBJ1-4; TRBD1 matches at 11 bases. V gave up 2 bases and J gave up 7 bases; unmatched junction bases: 9. Germline V gene sequence: CDR1 LNHNV, CDR2 YYDKDF (reference sequence). The CDR3 contains 17 residues. As DNA, the CDR3 is TGTGCCACCAGCAGACAAACTCCCGGGACAGGGGGTGAAAAACTGTTTTTT. This codes for CATSRQTPGTGGEKLFF.

Remarks on this clonotype: The CDR3 end shows no conserved phenylalanine or tryptophan, and so a read error is likely. This rearrangement joins TRBV27 to TRBJ2-7; D is unresolved. V lost 5 bases and J lost 6, with 14 bases in between. The CDR3 has 13 residues. CDR1 is MNHEY, CDR2 SMNVEV, per germline (reference sequence). CDR3 coding DNA: TGTGCCAGCAGTCTAAGGGTTTTCGGCGAGCAGTACCTC. Translating it yields CASSLRVFGEQYL.

This clonotype showed up many times. The chain links TRBV6-1 to TRBJ1-5; D is ambiguous. The CDR3 covers 12 residues. The germline V gene encodes CDR1 MNHNS and CDR2 SASEGT. V lost 2 bases to trimming and J lost 11 bases, with 10 bases between them. DNA of the CDR3: TGTGCCAGCAGTGAATCGACTTGGTCCCAGCATTTT. Protein: CASSESTWSQHF.

Remarks on this clonotype: This could be a read error, since a much larger clone is one nucleotide away. The chain uses TRBV5-4 and TRBJ1-2; 11 bases fit TRBD1. Germline CDR1 reads SGHNT; CDR2 reads YYREEE (reference sequence). This CDR3 has 14 amino acids. Trimming removed 0 bases from V and 10 bases from J; junction bases left unmatched: 5. The chain's CDR3 is CASSLGGQGGDYTF. CDR3 nucleotide sequence: TGTGCCAGCAGCTTGGGGGGACAGGGGGGTGACTACACCTTC.

In its sample, this clonotype was seen many times. The chain couples TRBV28 to TRBJ1-1; D might be TRBD1 (5 bases). Per the germline V gene, CDR1 is MDHEN and CDR2 is SYDVKM. The CDR3 extends over 14 amino acids. Trimming took off 6 bases at V and 2 bases at J, with 13 bases between the two ends. CDR3 sequence: CASSLGTDNTEAFF. CDR3 nucleotides: TGTGCCAGCAGCCTCGGGACGGACAACACTGAAGCTTTCTTT.

This clonotype was found many times. This chain links TRBV5-4 with TRBJ1-2; D not resolved. The CDR3 is made up of 12 amino acids. V was clipped by 6 bases and J by 10 bases, with 16 bases between them. Germline assignment: CDR1 SGHNT and CDR2 YYREEE (reference sequence). DNA for the CDR3: TGTGCCAGCATCCGGGTCTCCCGAGTCTACACCTTC. Amino acid sequence: CASIRVSRVYTF.

Concerning this clonotype: This clone may be a read error of a much larger clone one base away. The CDR3 reads CASSRQGGQTQHF. The DNA for the CDR3 is TGTGCCAGCAGTAGACAGGGCGGTCAGACCCAGCATTTT. This rearrangement joins TRBV28 to TRBJ1-5; 7 nucleotides agree with TRBD1. Germline V gene data show CDR1 as MDHEN and CDR2 as SYDVKM. The CDR3 has 13 residues.

Concerning this clonotype: A far bigger clonotype differs at one base, so this is likely a read error. The chain combines TRBV12-3 or TRBV12-4 with TRBJ1-6; the D gene is possibly TRBD1 (5 bases). The CDR3 is made up of 11 amino acids. The CDR3 sequence is CASSLGTGASF. CDR3 bases: TGTGCCAGCAGTTTAGGAACAGGCGCTTCCTTT.

This clonotype was counted at least ten times. This rearrangement joins TRBV2 to TRBJ1-1; no definite D call. V was cut by 7 bases and J by 4 bases, with 10 bases left in between. The CDR3 is made up of 12 amino acids. The germline gives CDR1 SNHLY, CDR2 FYNNEI. CDR3 in DNA: TGTGCCAGCACTCGGGTAGGCACTGAAGCTTTCTTT. It yields the protein CASTRVGTEAFF.

This clonotype was picked up many times. The J gene is TRBJ2-2, the V gene TRBV29-1; D unresolved. V dropped 6 bases and J dropped 6 bases, with 11 bases sitting between them. The CDR3 length is 12 residues. Germline V lookup: CDR1 SQVTM, CDR2 ANQGSEA. This CDR3 is CSVEQRPGELFF. Here the CDR3 DNA reads TGCAGCGTCGAACAGCGTCCCGGGGAGCTGTTTTTT.

Notes on this clonotype: With a far larger clone one base away, a read error is the likely cause. The chain recombines TRBV11-1 with TRBJ2-7; 9 bases line up with TRBD2. J was trimmed by 7 bases and V by 4 bases; bases with no gene match: 11. Germline loops: CDR1 SGHAT, CDR2 FQDESV (reference sequence). CDR3 length: 15 amino acids. The CDR3 DNA sequence: TGTGCCAGCAGCTCCCTGGGCGGGAGGGGGGATGAGCAGTACTTC. As protein: CASSSLGGRGDEQYF.

Worth noting for this clonotype: A read error is likely here: a far larger clone is one base away. V is TRBV6-9 and J is TRBJ1-1; D is ambiguous. Trimming took off 3 bases at V and 1 base at J, with 12 bases between the two ends. The CDR3 runs to 15 residues. In germline, CDR1 is MNHGY, CDR2 SVAAGI. This CDR3 is CASSYQEARNTEAFF. The CDR3 DNA reads as TGTGCCAGCAGTTACCAGGAGGCGCGGAACACTGAAGCTTTCTTT.

This clonotype has ten or more counts. The chain combines TRBV20-1 with TRBJ2-7; 8 bases are a match to TRBD2. The CDR3 spans 14 residues. Germline CDR1 reads DFQATT; CDR2 reads SNEGSKA (reference sequence). V gave up 2 bases and J gave up 7 bases; unmatched junction bases: 10. The CDR3 spells CSARPGTSFYEQYF. The CDR3 DNA reads as TGCAGTGCTAGACCCGGGACTAGTTTTTATGAGCAGTACTTC.

This clonotype was found many times. The chain carries TRBV6-1 and TRBJ2-1; 12 positions agree with TRBD1. J lost 7 bases, V lost 6 bases, and 4 bases had no gene match. CDR3 size: 14 residues. The germline gives CDR1 MNHNS, CDR2 SASEGT. In nucleotides, the CDR3 is TGTGCCAGCAGCGGGACAGGGGGCTTGAATGAGCAGTTCTTC. Translation: CASSGTGGLNEQFF.

This clonotype was found many times. The genes are TRBV19 and TRBJ1-2; TRBD1 agrees at 7 bases. The CDR3 loop spans 12 amino acids. The V and J ends lost 6 bases and 8 bases, in that order; junction bases with no gene match: 6. The germline V gene has CDR1 LNHDA and CDR2 SQIVND (reference sequence). This chain's CDR3 is CASSNRGRGYTF. For the CDR3, the DNA is TGTGCCAGTAGCAACAGGGGAAGAGGCTACACCTTC.

This clonotype has a count of ten or more. The chain carries TRBV28 and TRBJ2-7; no clear D. Germline assignment: CDR1 MDHEN and CDR2 SYDVKM. The CDR3 is 11 amino acids. The V end was cut by 6 bases, the J end by 4 bases, with 7 bases between. CDR3 nucleotide sequence: TGTGCCAGCAGGACTTCTTACGAGCAGTACTTC. Residues: CASRTSYEQYF.

This clonotype was seen ten or more times. The chain joins TRBV4-2 to TRBJ2-2, with TRBD1 identical over 9 bases. The CDR3 contains 17 residues. CDR1 and CDR2 (germline): LGHNA, YNFKEQ. V was clipped by 8 bases and J by 3 bases; unmatched bases: 13. CDR3 in amino acids: CASRIAAGQGDTGELFF. The CDR3 nucleotides read TGTGCCAGCCGAATTGCTGCGGGACAGGGAGACACCGGGGAGCTGTTTTTT.

This clonotype was detected ten times or more. This chain uses TRBV28 with TRBJ1-4; 10 positions match TRBD1. V lost 4 bases and J lost 5; bases outside the gene matches: 7. This CDR3 comprises 16 residues. In germline, CDR1 is MDHEN, CDR2 SYDVKM. CDR3 region: CASSSLGDRGNEKLFF. The CDR3 nucleotides read TGTGCCAGCAGTTCGCTCGGGGACAGGGGCAATGAAAAACTGTTTTTT.